Sequencing of this T cell receptor beta chain was carried out in a study of graft-versus-host responses after intestinal transplantation. Sequenced by immunoSEQ multiplex PCR; TCRdb stores in-frame clones only, minus some. The table records over 15,000 clones, 80% to 95% of them present only once. This clone was counted only a few times. A junction boundary mismatches the germline segment, possibly from a read error. This sample also contains other DNA sequences that code for the same CDR3. CDR1 and CDR2 (germline): MNHNS, SASEGT. The CDR3 consists of 14 residues. The receptor comes from a human patient who received an intestinal transplant, so some T cells may come from the graft donor. Material: PBMCs, obtained approximately 370 days after transplant. This chain uses TRBV6-1 with TRBJ2-2; the match to TRBD2 covers 10 bases. The CDR3 reads CASSELAGAGELFF. As DNA, the CDR3 is TGTGCCAGCAGTGAACTAGCGGGGGCCGGAGAGCTGTTTTTT.